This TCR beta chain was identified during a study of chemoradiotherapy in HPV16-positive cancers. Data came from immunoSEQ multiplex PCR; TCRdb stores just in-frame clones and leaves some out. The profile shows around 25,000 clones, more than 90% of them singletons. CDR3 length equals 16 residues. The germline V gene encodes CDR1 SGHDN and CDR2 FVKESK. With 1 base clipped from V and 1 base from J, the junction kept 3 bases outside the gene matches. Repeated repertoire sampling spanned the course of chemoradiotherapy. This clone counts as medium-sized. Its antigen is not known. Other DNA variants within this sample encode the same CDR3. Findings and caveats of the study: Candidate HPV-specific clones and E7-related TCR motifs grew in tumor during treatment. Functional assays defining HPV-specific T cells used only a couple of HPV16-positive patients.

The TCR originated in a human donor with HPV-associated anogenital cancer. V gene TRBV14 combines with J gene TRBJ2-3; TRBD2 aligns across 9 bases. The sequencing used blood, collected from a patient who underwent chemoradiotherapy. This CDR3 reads CASSQGPSGGTDTQYF. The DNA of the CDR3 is TGTGCCAGCAGCCAAGGCCCTAGCGGGGGCACAGATACGCAGTATTTT.